This T cell receptor beta chain was recovered during a study of T cell repertoires in aging, cancer and after chemotherapy. Study-level points and caveats: In each cancer cohort, median generation probability increased across chemotherapy, suggesting thymic output rebounded. Healthy donors lost TCR diversity with age mainly through richness, cancer patients through richness and evenness. Age-matched healthy donors had significantly more diverse, less clonal blood TCR repertoires than untreated cancer patients.

Multiplex touch-down PCR with TRB-A/B primers amplified rearranged V-D-J TRB sequences. TCRdb re-called the multiplex PCR reads through MiXCR, storing one row per CDR3 protein. The top ten clones hold 3.5% to 4% of a sample with 8,000 or so distinct CDR3 sequences, approximately 50% of them seen once. The template was genomic DNA from peripheral blood, not RNA. The V and J ends lost 5 bases and 3 bases respectively, with 4 bases between them. The CDR3 has 11 residues. Per germline, CDR1 SGHVS and CDR2 FNYEAQ. Remarks on this clonotype: Antigen: not known.

Source material: blood. The chain employs TRBV7-6 and TRBJ1-1, with unresolved D. The origin of this receptor is a human donor with a solid tumor. As DNA, the CDR3 is TGTGCCAGCAGCAGGGACACTGAAGCTTTCTTT. This sequence encodes CASSRDTEAFF.